Presented here are 31 T cell receptor beta chains from one specimen sequenced in a study of blood T cell repertoires in COVID-19. Clones were sequenced by immunoSEQ multiplex PCR, and TCRdb holds only the in-frame ones, with some missing. The table records 290,000 or so clones, around nine tenths of them present only once. Source material: PBMCs or T cells enriched from blood (not recorded which). The receptors stem from a young woman who had recovered from COVID-19.

The chain joins TRBV11-3 to TRBJ2-7; 7 bases map to TRBD2. The germline gives CDR1 SGHNT, CDR2 YENEEA. The CDR3 is 16 amino acids. Unmatched junction bases numbered 9, after V lost 0 bases and J lost 4 bases. CDR3 loop: CASSLDGSGDNYEQYF. DNA of the CDR3: TGTGCCAGCAGCTTAGATGGCAGCGGGGATAATTACGAGCAGTACTTC.

This chain connects TRBV25-1 to TRBJ1-2; D possibly corresponds to TRBD1 (5 bases). The CDR3 sequence is 11 residues long. Germline V gives CDR1 MGHDK, CDR2 SYGVNS. Trimming pared 8 bases from V and 3 bases from J, leaving 7 bases between. The CDR3 here is CASQGYYGYTF. CDR3 coding DNA: TGTGCCAGCCAGGGATACTATGGCTACACCTTC.

V usage is TRBV4-1 and J usage is TRBJ1-4; 9 bases are a match to TRBD1. The ends lost 0 bases at V and 8 bases at J; junction bases unmatched: 7. This CDR3 is 16 amino acids long. The germline gives CDR1 MGHRA, CDR2 YSYEKL. CDR3 nucleotide sequence: TGCGCCAGCAGCCAAGAAGGGACAGGGTTTTGGGAAAAACTGTTTTTT. Amino acids: CASSQEGTGFWEKLFF.

The chain employs TRBV19 and TRBJ2-2, with D possibly being TRBD2 (7 bases). Trimming removed 5 bases at V and 3 bases at J, with 10 bases between. The germline V gene encodes CDR1 LNHDA and CDR2 SQIVND (reference sequence). This CDR3 spans 14 amino acids. CDR3 nucleotide sequence: TGTGCCAGTAGTGGGAGGGGGGACACCGGGGAGCTGTTTTTT. It codes for CASSGRGDTGELFF.

The chain links TRBV5-4 to TRBJ1-2, with 8 bases identical to TRBD1. The CDR3 has 14 amino acids. CDR1 and CDR2 from the germline V gene are SGHNT and YYREEE (reference sequence). The ends lost 4 bases at V and 2 bases at J; junction bases unmatched: 4. The chain's CDR3 is CASSTWTGNYGYTF. The CDR3 DNA reads TGTGCCAGCAGCACCTGGACAGGGAACTATGGCTACACCTTC.

The chain uses TRBV4-3 and TRBJ2-7; no definite D call. The CDR3 contains 12 residues. Germline CDR1 and CDR2: LGHNA and YSLEER. V lost 2 bases to trimming and J lost 6 bases, with 8 bases between them. The CDR3: CASSQQTGEQYF. CDR3 DNA sequence: TGCGCCAGCAGCCAACAGACGGGCGAGCAGTACTTC.

The chain joins TRBV19 to TRBJ2-6; no clear D gene. The CDR3 has 13 residues. Germline loops: CDR1 LNHDA, CDR2 SQIVND (reference sequence). Trimming removed 4 bases at V and 4 bases at J, with 5 bases between. CDR3 in amino acids: CASSTQGANVLTF. The CDR3 nucleotides read TGTGCCAGTAGTACTCAGGGGGCCAACGTCCTGACTTTC.

This clone was seen only once. This chain uses TRBV11-2 with TRBJ2-2; D unresolved. The CDR3 extends over 14 amino acids. CDR1 and CDR2 (germline): SGHAT, FQNNGV. The V end was cut by 3 bases, the J end by 6 bases, with 11 bases between. DNA for the CDR3: TGTGCCAGCAGCTTCGCCTTAGTCCCCGGGGAGCTGTTTTTT. Residues: CASSFALVPGELFF.

This chain uses TRBV27 with TRBJ2-1; D remains unclear. V was shortened by 0 bases and J by 16 bases, with 13 bases between the two germline ends. The CDR3 totals 12 residues. The germline CDR1 and CDR2 sequences are MNHEY and SMNVEV (reference sequence). The CDR3 loop is CASSLSGQTLFF. The DNA for the CDR3 is TGTGCCAGCAGTTTATCGGGCCAGACGCTTTTCTTC.

The rearrangement links TRBV4-2 to TRBJ2-3; the match to TRBD2 covers 13 bases. CDR1 LGHNA and CDR2 YNFKEQ come from the germline V gene. CDR3 size: 20 residues. V shed 0 bases and J 3 bases; nucleotides not matched to a gene: 12. CDR3 nucleotides: TGTGCCAGCAGCCAAGATGGAGTCCGGACTAGCGGGAGTTGGACAGATACGCAGTATTTT. Protein product: CASSQDGVRTSGSWTDTQYF.

V gene TRBV7-2 combines with J gene TRBJ1-1; D remains unclear. The CDR3 contains 13 residues. The V end was cut by 0 bases, the J end by 4 bases, with 6 bases between. Germline V gives CDR1 SGHTA, CDR2 FQGNSA. DNA for the CDR3: TGTGCCAGCAGCTTAGCCGCCAGCACTGAAGCTTTCTTT. Amino acid sequence: CASSLAASTEAFF.

This clone was seen only a few times. The J gene is TRBJ2-3, the V gene TRBV10-3, with unresolved D. The CDR3 spans 13 residues. Germline V gene lookup returns CDR1 ENHRY and CDR2 SYGVKD. Deletions cut 0 bases from V and 4 bases from J, with 5 bases between. The CDR3 DNA follows: TGTGCCATCAGTGAGTCGAGTTCAGATACGCAGTATTTT. Translation gives CAISESSSDTQYF.

This rearrangement joins TRBV28 to TRBJ1-5, with D hard to call. CDR1 MDHEN and CDR2 SYDVKM come from the germline V gene. V lost 5 bases and J 3 bases, leaving 5 bases between the germline ends. The CDR3 has 12 residues. The chain's CDR3 is CASSPPNQPQHF. For the CDR3, the DNA is TGTGCCAGCAGTCCTCCCAATCAGCCCCAGCATTTT.

As to this clone: In the same sample, other DNA sequences code for this CDR3. This sequence joins TRBV7-9 and TRBJ2-1, with 8 bases aligning to TRBD1. The CDR3 contains 14 residues. Trimming removed 1 base from V and 5 bases from J; junction bases left unmatched: 1. Germline V lookup: CDR1 SEHNR, CDR2 FQNEAQ (reference sequence). The CDR3: CASSLGTGNNEQFF. The CDR3 nucleotides are TGTGCCAGCAGCTTAGGGACAGGGAACAATGAGCAGTTCTTC.

The CDR3 reads CASSYGGGSDEQFF. The CDR3 nucleotides are TGTGCCAGCAGCTATGGGGGCGGGAGCGATGAGCAGTTCTTC. The J gene is TRBJ2-1, the V gene TRBV7-6, with D perhaps TRBD2 (7 bases). CDR3 length: 14 residues. Germline V gene data show CDR1 as SGHVS and CDR2 as FNYEAQ. V lost 4 bases and J lost 8, with 15 bases in between.

This clone was observed a single time. The chain recombines TRBV19 with TRBJ2-3; D might be TRBD2 (6 bases). Germline assignment: CDR1 LNHDA and CDR2 SQIVND (reference sequence). V lost 7 bases and J 0 bases, leaving 14 bases between the germline ends. The CDR3 consists of 15 residues. In nucleotides, the CDR3 is TGTGCCAGTAAAAACACCGCGGGAAGCACAGATACGCAGTATTTT. Encoded protein: CASKNTAGSTDTQYF.

The gene calls are TRBV5-1 and TRBJ2-2, with 8 bases lining up with TRBD1. CDR1 and CDR2 from the germline V gene are SGHRS and YFSETQ. Trimming took 0 bases from V and 3 from J; bases not matched to a gene: 7. The length of the CDR3 is 17 residues. In DNA, the CDR3 is TGCGCCAGCAGCTTGGCCGTCACAGGGGGATACACCGGGGAGCTGTTTTTT. Translated, it gives CASSLAVTGGYTGELFF.

The chain links TRBV4-1 to TRBJ2-1; 11 bases map to TRBD2. The CDR3 runs to 17 residues. From germline, CDR1 is MGHRA and CDR2 YSYEKL. Trimming at V came to 0 bases and at J to 2 bases, leaving 3 bases not matched to a gene. CDR3 region: CASSQDETSGAYNEQFF. The CDR3 nucleotides are TGCGCCAGCAGCCAAGATGAGACTAGCGGGGCCTACAATGAGCAGTTCTTC.

CDR3 amino acids: CASSLRLAGEGEQFF. As DNA, the CDR3 is TGTGCCAGCAGCTTAAGACTAGCGGGAGAGGGTGAGCAGTTCTTC. V gene TRBV7-2 combines with J gene TRBJ2-1, with 12 bases that match TRBD2. With 2 bases clipped from V and 9 bases from J, the junction kept 5 bases outside the gene matches. Germline V CDR1 and CDR2: SGHTA, FQGNSA. CDR3 length equals 15 residues. Full variable domain (missing parts from reference TRBV7-2 and TRBJ2-1): GAGVSQSPSNKVTEKGKDVELRCDPISGHTALYWYRQSLGQGLEFLIYFQGNSAPDKSGLPSDRFSAERTGGSVSTLTIQRTQQEDSAVYLCASSLRLAGEGEQFFGPGTRLTVL.

The chain recombines TRBV25-1 with TRBJ1-1, with unresolved D. The CDR3 length is 13 residues. V lost 5 bases to trimming and J lost 5 bases, with 12 bases between them. The germline gives CDR1 MGHDK, CDR2 SYGVNS. Written as DNA, the CDR3 is TGTGCCAGCAGTCCATTGGGAGGGACTGAAGCTTTCTTT. It is translated as CASSPLGGTEAFF. The full variable domain, its missing parts supplied by reference TRBV25-1 and TRBJ1-1, is EADIYQTPRYLVIGTGKKITLECSQTMGHDKMYWYQQDPGMELHLIHYSYGVNSTEKGDLSSESTVSRIRTEHFPLTLESARPSHTSQYLCASSPLGGTEAFFGQGTRLTVV.

The chain combines TRBV4-3 with TRBJ2-1; 10 positions match TRBD1. In germline, CDR1 is LGHNA, CDR2 YSLEER. With V trimmed by 4 bases and J by 9 bases, 9 bases remained unmatched. This CDR3 is built from 15 residues. CDR3 protein: CASSRQTGGFGEQFF. DNA of the CDR3: TGCGCCAGCAGCCGTCAGACAGGGGGCTTTGGTGAGCAGTTCTTC.

V is TRBV27 and J is TRBJ1-6, with D possibly matching TRBD1 (5 bases). Per the germline V gene, CDR1 is MNHEY and CDR2 is SMNVEV (reference sequence). The CDR3 is made up of 14 amino acids. The V end was cut by 4 bases, the J end by 6 bases, with 10 bases between. CDR3 sequence: CASSSTQGNSPLHF. Written as DNA, the CDR3 is TGTGCCAGCAGTTCTACCCAGGGTAATTCACCCCTCCACTTT.

The genes are TRBV7-9 and TRBJ2-3, with 9 bases lining up with TRBD2. This CDR3 comprises 16 residues. V trimming: 5 bases; J trimming: 6 bases; junction bases outside the gene matches: 12. Germline assignment: CDR1 SEHNR and CDR2 FQNEAQ (reference sequence). CDR3 in amino acids: CASSPSAGGPSDTQYF. Written as DNA, the CDR3 is TGTGCCAGCAGCCCTTCGGCGGGAGGGCCCTCGGATACGCAGTATTTT.

The chain employs TRBV4-3 and TRBJ1-2; TRBD1 is a possible D gene (5 bases). V lost 4 bases and J 0 bases, leaving 15 bases between the germline ends. Germline V gene data show CDR1 as LGHNA and CDR2 as YSLEER. There are 16 residues in the CDR3. The CDR3 DNA reads as TGCGCCAGCAGCCGGGGCGGATTCACTTCTAACTATGGCTACACCTTC. This gives the protein CASSRGGFTSNYGYTF.

The gene calls are TRBV9 and TRBJ1-2; 12 bases align to TRBD1. V gave up 3 bases and J gave up 8 bases; unmatched junction bases: 8. The germline gives CDR1 SGDLS, CDR2 YYNGEE. The length of the CDR3 is 15 residues. The CDR3, as DNA: TGTGCCAGCAGCGCCCACCCGGGACAGGGGGCGGGCTACACCTTC. Encoded protein: CASSAHPGQGAGYTF.

The chain employs TRBV11-2 and TRBJ2-7; the D gene is possibly TRBD1 (6 bases). The germline V gene has CDR1 SGHAT and CDR2 FQNNGV. Trimming took 6 bases from V and 3 from J, leaving 12 bases between them. This CDR3 is built from 13 residues. DNA for the CDR3: TGTGCCAGCAGACCAGACAGGATCTACGAGCAGTACTTC. Its translation: CASRPDRIYEQYF.

This chain joins TRBV6-4 and TRBJ2-3; 8 bases are a match to TRBD2. Per the germline V gene, CDR1 is MRHNA and CDR2 is SNTAGT. This CDR3 is built from 15 residues. V lost 4 bases and J lost 1; bases outside the gene matches: 4. The CDR3 region is CASSVELAGTDTQYF. The CDR3 DNA reads TGTGCCAGCAGTGTGGAACTAGCGGGCACAGATACGCAGTATTTT.

The chain joins TRBV11-2 to TRBJ1-2; D may be TRBD1 (5 bases). CDR3 length equals 13 residues. CDR1 is SGHAT, CDR2 FQNNGV, per germline. The V gene lost 1 base and the J gene lost 8 bases, with 11 bases spanning the gap. CDR3 nucleotide sequence: TGTGCCAGCAGCTTAGTCAGGGCTCAGGGCTACACCTTC. Translating gives CASSLVRAQGYTF. Filled out from reference TRBV11-2 and TRBJ1-2, the complete variable domain reads EAGVAQSPRYKIIEKRQSVAFWCNPISGHATLYWYQQILGQGPKLLIQFQNNGVVDDSQLPKDRFSAERLKGVDSTLKIQPAKLEDSAVYLCASSLVRAQGYTFGSGTRLTVV.

The V call is TRBV14, the J call TRBJ1-6; 10 nucleotides match TRBD1. Germline V lookup: CDR1 SGHDN, CDR2 FVKESK. CDR3 length: 14 residues. Losses at the gene ends were 5 bases for V and 8 bases for J; bases not matched to a gene: 3. CDR3 sequence (DNA): TGTGCCAGCAGCAAGGGACAGGGGTATTCACCCCTCCACTTT. Translated: CASSKGQGYSPLHF.

This sequence joins TRBV11-2 and TRBJ2-1; D might be TRBD2 (5 bases). With 1 base removed from V and 10 bases from J, the gap between germline ends came to 11 bases. This CDR3 is 13 amino acids long. CDR1 is SGHAT, CDR2 FQNNGV, per germline. The CDR3 sequence: CASSLAGNREQFF. CDR3 nucleotide sequence: TGTGCCAGCAGCTTAGCGGGGAATCGCGAGCAGTTCTTC. The entire variable domain, with the rest obtained from reference TRBV11-2 and TRBJ2-1, is as follows: EAGVAQSPRYKIIEKRQSVAFWCNPISGHATLYWYQQILGQGPKLLIQFQNNGVVDDSQLPKDRFSAERLKGVDSTLKIQPAKLEDSAVYLCASSLAGNREQFFGPGTRLTVL.

This chain links TRBV10-3 with TRBJ2-1; 8 bases match TRBD2. Germline CDR1 reads ENHRY; CDR2 reads SYGVKD. V was clipped by 6 bases and J by 7 bases; unmatched bases: 11. This CDR3 is 15 amino acids long. The CDR3 protein is CAIRTLLREGNEQFF. CDR3 in DNA: TGTGCCATCAGGACCTTGCTTCGGGAGGGAAATGAGCAGTTCTTC.